This TCR beta chain was sequenced in a study of T-cell reconstitution after alpha-beta-depleted transplantation in children. The study's findings and limits: Alpha-beta T cells about two months after transplant reportedly derived from several hundred expanded graft clones. Among T cells one year after transplant, newly produced cells accounted for most counts and diversity.

Construction of the TCRbeta library involved unique molecular identifiers. TCRdb re-derived calls from the PCR reads in MiXCR, one entry per CDR3 protein. The data hold about 78,000 distinct CDR3 sequences, with 13% to 15% observed a single time. This clonotype was picked up a small number of times. Its antigen is currently unknown. Germline CDR1 is SGHRS and CDR2 is YFSETQ. The CDR3 sequence is 15 residues long. J was trimmed by 3 bases and V by 0 bases; bases with no gene match: 3. The TCR sequence derives from a male patient between 2 and 10 years old who had a stem cell transplant for acute lymphoblastic leukemia, so the T cells may come from the graft donor. V is TRBV5-1 and J is TRBJ2-7, with 10 bases that match TRBD1. The source material was PBMCs, mostly from graft donor cells, sampled 180 days after TCRalphabeta/CD19-depleted stem cell transplant. CDR3 nucleotide sequence: TGCGCCAGCAGCTTGGCCGGGACAGGGGACTACGAGCAGTACTTC. Residues: CASSLAGTGDYEQYF.